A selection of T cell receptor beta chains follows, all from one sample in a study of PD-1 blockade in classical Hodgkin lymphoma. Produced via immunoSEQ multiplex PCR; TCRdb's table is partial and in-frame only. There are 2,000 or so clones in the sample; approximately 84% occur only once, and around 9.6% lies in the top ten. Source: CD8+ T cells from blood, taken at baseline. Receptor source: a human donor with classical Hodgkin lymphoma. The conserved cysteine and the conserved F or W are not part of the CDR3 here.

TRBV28	ASSLGLALAYEQY
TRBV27	ASSFPGTGVYEQY
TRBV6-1	ASNLSGGTNEKLF
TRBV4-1	ASSQSVNTQY
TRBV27	ASSPVRGRGDYEQY
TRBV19	ASSPYRDIYEQY
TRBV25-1	ASSENSMSSYNEQF
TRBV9	ASSDGTGWEANYGYT
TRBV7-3	ASREGSSYEQY
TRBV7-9	ASSWEGGPLNTEAF
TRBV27	ASSLGTGNHEQY
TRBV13	ASSSDPGETEAF
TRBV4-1	ASSYGLAGSTDTQY
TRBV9	ASSLGQGPKNIQY
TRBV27	ASSLGAGVYGYT
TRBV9	ASSGMGSTDTQY
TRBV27	ASSLNSRREQY
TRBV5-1	ASSPIAEINEQF
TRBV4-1	ASSQGRTGIVYEQY
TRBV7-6	ASSARTEAF
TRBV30	AWNAGTRDHEQY
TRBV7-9	ASSSGTPGGGTEAF